A single TCR beta chain is shown here with its context. Its antigen is not known. The sample belongs to a study of siplizumab effects on memory and regulatory T cells. Overall study results and limits: Naive or memory phenotype was unassignable for roughly 75-97% of proliferating CD4+ or CD8+ clones. Left unconfirmed was the suppressive function of proliferating Tregs from siplizumab cultures. The mean Treg-derived percentage of mappable alloreactive CD4+ clones was about 71% with siplizumab compared with approximately 28% in controls.

Assays covered roughly 10^5 TCR templates per sample. TCRdb's table, derived via immunoSEQ multiplex PCR, lists solely in-frame clones and lacks some. The sample has approximately 100,000 clones, around 90% seen once. The CDR3 is 13 amino acids. The V end lost 4 bases, the J end lost 1 base, and 7 bases lay between the germline ends. Per germline, CDR1 SGHRS and CDR2 YFSETQ. This TCR came from a human donor in good health. The sample consisted of Tregs sorted from blood. The V call is TRBV5-1, the J call TRBJ2-3; D is possibly TRBD1 (5 bases). The CDR3 region is CASSQGGTDTQYF. CDR3 coding DNA: TGCGCCAGCAGCCAGGGCGGCACAGATACGCAGTATTTT.